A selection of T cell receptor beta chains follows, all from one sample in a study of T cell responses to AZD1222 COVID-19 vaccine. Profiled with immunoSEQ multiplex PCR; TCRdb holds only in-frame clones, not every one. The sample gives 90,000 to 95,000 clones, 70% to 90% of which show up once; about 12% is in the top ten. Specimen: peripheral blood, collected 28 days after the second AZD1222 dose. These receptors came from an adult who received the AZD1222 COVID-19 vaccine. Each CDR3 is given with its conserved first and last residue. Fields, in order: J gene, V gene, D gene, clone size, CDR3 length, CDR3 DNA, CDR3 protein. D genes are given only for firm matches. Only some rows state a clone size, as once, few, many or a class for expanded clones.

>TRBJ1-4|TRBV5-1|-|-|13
TGCGCCAGCAGCTTCGATGTGGGGGAAAAACTGTTTTTT
CASSFDVGEKLFF
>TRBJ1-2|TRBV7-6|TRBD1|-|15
TGTGCCAGCAGCCAAGGACAGGCCGCTAACTATGGCTACACCTTC
CASSQGQAANYGYTF
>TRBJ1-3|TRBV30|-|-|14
TGTGCCTGGGGGGGGCCTTTGGATGGAAACACCATATATTTT
CAWGGPLDGNTIYF
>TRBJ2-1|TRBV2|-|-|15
TGTGCCAGCAGCGCTACCGGCGGGAAGTGGAATGAGCAGTTCTTC
CASSATGGKWNEQFF
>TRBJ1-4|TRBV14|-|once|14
TGTGCCAGCAGCTGGACAGCAACTAATGAAAAACTGTTTTTT
CASSWTATNEKLFF
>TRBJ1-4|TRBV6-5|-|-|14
TGTGCCAGCAGCCAGGGATCTACTAATGAAAAACTGTTTTTT
CASSQGSTNEKLFF
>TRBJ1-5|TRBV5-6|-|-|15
TGTGCCAGCAGCCTGGGGTTGGGGACTCATCAGCCCCAGCATTTT
CASSLGLGTHQPQHF
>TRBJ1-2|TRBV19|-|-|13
TGTGCCAGTAGTCCGGACACTAACTATGGCTACACCTTC
CASSPDTNYGYTF
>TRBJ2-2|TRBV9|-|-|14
TGTGCCAGCAGCGCTTACTCGAACACCGGGGAGCTGTTTTTT
CASSAYSNTGELFF
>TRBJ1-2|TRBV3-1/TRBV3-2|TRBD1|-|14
TGTGCCAGCAGCCCCCGACAGGGTTACTATGGCTACACCTTC
CASSPRQGYYGYTF
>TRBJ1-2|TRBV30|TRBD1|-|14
TGTGCCTGGAGTGTGCAGGGGGCTAACTATGGCTACACCTTC
CAWSVQGANYGYTF
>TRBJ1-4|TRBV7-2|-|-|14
TGTGCCAGCAGCTCACCCTCTGGGGGTGAAAAACTGTTTTTT
CASSSPSGGEKLFF
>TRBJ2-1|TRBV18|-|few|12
TGTGCCAGCTCACGGGCTAGCAATGAGCAGTTCTTC
CASSRASNEQFF